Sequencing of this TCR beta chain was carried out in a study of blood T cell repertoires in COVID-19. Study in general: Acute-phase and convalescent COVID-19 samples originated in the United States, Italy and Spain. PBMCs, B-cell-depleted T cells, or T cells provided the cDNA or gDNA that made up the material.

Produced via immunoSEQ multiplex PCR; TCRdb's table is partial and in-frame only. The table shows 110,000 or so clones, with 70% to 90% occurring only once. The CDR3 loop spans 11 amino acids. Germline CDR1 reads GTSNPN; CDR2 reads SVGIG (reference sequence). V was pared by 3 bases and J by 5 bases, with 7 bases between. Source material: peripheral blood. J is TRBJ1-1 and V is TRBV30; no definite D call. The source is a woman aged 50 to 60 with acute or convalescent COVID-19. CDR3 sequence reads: CAWRAPTEAFF. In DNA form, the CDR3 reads TGTGCCTGGAGGGCCCCTACTGAAGCTTTCTTT. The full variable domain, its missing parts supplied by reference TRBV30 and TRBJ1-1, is SQTIHQWPATLVQPVGSPLSLECTVEGTSNPNLYWYRQAAGRGLQLLFYSVGIGQISSEVPQNLSASRPQDRQFILSSKKLLLSDSGFYLCAWRAPTEAFFGQGTRLTVV.